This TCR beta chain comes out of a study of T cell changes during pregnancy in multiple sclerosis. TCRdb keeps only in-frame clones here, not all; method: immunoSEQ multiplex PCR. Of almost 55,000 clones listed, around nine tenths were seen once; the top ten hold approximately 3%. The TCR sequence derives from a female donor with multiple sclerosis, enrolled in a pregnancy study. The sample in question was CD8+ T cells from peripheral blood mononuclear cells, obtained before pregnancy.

Written as DNA, the CDR3 is TGTGCCAGCAGTTACTCACCAGGGCTATATAGCAATCAGCCCCAGCATTTT. This codes for CASSYSPGLYSNQPQHF. The chain has TRBV6-7 and TRBJ1-5, with D tentatively TRBD1 (5 bases). TRBV6-7 is known as an ORF, though its function is uncertain. V was shortened by 0 bases and J by 0 bases, with 12 bases between the two germline ends. This CDR3 spans 17 amino acids.